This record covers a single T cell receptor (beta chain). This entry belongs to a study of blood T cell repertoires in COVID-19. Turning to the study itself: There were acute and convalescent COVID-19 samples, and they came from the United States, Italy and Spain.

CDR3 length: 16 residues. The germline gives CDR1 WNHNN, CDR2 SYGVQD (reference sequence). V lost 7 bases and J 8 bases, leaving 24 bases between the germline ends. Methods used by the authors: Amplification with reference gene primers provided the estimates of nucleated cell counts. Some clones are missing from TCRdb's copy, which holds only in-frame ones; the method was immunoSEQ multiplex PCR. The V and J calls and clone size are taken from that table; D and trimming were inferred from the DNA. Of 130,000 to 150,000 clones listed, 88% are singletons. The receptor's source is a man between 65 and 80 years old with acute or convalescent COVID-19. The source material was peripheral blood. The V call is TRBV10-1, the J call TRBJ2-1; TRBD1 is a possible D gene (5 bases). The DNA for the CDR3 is TGCGCCAGCATGGGTCGGACACCAGTTAATTTCGATGAGCAGTTCTTC. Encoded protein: CASMGRTPVNFDEQFF.